This is a list of T cell receptor beta chains from one sample in a study of cytomegalovirus exposure and HLA in healthy donors. Repertoires were generated with immunoSEQ multiplex PCR, while TCRdb's copy carries only in-frame clones and drops some. The sample lists just over 200,000 clones, about 81% seen once, with less than 3% in the top ten. Sample: PBMCs. The receptors shown here come from a woman between 35 and 50 years old in good health and CMV-seronegative. The CDR3 runs from the conserved cysteine through the conserved F or W. The order of the fields is CDR3 protein, CDR3 DNA, clone size, V gene, D gene, J gene. D genes are given only for firm matches. Part of the rows lack a size; the others show once, few, many or a class for expanded clones.

cdr3_aa: CATMNRGTYEQYF; cdr3_nt: TGTGCCACCATGAACCGGGGGACCTACGAGCAGTACTTC; clone_size: .; v_call: TRBV19; d_call: .; j_call: TRBJ2-7
cdr3_aa: CAWSVQSWTISYEQYF; cdr3_nt: TGTGCCTGGAGTGTACAGTCGTGGACAATCTCCTACGAGCAGTACTTC; clone_size: .; v_call: TRBV30; d_call: .; j_call: TRBJ2-7
cdr3_aa: CASSSPGQNYGYTF; cdr3_nt: TGCGCCAGCAGCTCCCCGGGACAGAACTATGGCTACACCTTC; clone_size: .; v_call: TRBV5-1; d_call: TRBD1; j_call: TRBJ1-2
cdr3_aa: CASSYAANEKLFF; cdr3_nt: TGTGCCAGCAGTTACGCGGCTAATGAAAAACTGTTTTTT; clone_size: .; v_call: TRBV6-5; d_call: .; j_call: TRBJ1-4
cdr3_aa: CASSFQRANEQFF; cdr3_nt: TGCGCCAGCAGCTTTCAGCGGGCTAATGAGCAGTTCTTC; clone_size: .; v_call: TRBV5-1; d_call: .; j_call: TRBJ2-1
cdr3_aa: CASRGQGGTDTQYF; cdr3_nt: TGTGCCAGCAGGGGACAGGGAGGGACAGATACGCAGTATTTT; clone_size: .; v_call: TRBV6-1; d_call: TRBD1; j_call: TRBJ2-3
cdr3_aa: CAEATWTASGANVLTF; cdr3_nt: TGTGCCGAGGCAACCTGGACAGCCTCTGGGGCCAACGTCCTGACTTTC; clone_size: .; v_call: TRBV5-3; d_call: .; j_call: TRBJ2-6
cdr3_aa: CASSLERQYNEQFF; cdr3_nt: TGCGCCAGCAGCTTGGAAAGACAGTACAATGAGCAGTTCTTC; clone_size: .; v_call: TRBV5-1; d_call: .; j_call: TRBJ2-1
cdr3_aa: CASSPLTGELFF; cdr3_nt: TGTGCCAGCAGCCCCCTGACCGGGGAGCTGTTTTTT; clone_size: .; v_call: TRBV11-2; d_call: .; j_call: TRBJ2-2
cdr3_aa: CASSSLAFQETQYF; cdr3_nt: TGTGCCAGCAGTTCCCTAGCGTTCCAAGAGACCCAGTACTTC; clone_size: .; v_call: TRBV27; d_call: .; j_call: TRBJ2-5
cdr3_aa: CASSLGPSGRTDTQYF; cdr3_nt: TGCGCCAGCAGCTTGGGGCCTAGCGGTCGCACAGATACGCAGTATTTT; clone_size: few; v_call: TRBV5-1; d_call: TRBD2; j_call: TRBJ2-3
cdr3_aa: CASSLGELREQFF; cdr3_nt: TGTGCCAGCAGCTTAGGGGAGCTCCGTGAGCAGTTCTTC; clone_size: once; v_call: TRBV7-2; d_call: .; j_call: TRBJ2-1
cdr3_aa: CASSWELNTEAFF; cdr3_nt: TGTGCCAGCAGCTGGGAGCTAAACACTGAAGCTTTCTTT; clone_size: .; v_call: TRBV7-3; d_call: .; j_call: TRBJ1-1
cdr3_aa: CASSLGGLRSDEQYF; cdr3_nt: TGTGCCAGCAGCTTAGGAGGGCTTCGCTCGGACGAGCAGTACTTC; clone_size: .; v_call: TRBV7-2; d_call: .; j_call: TRBJ2-7
cdr3_aa: CASSEALGTSGVDEQFF; cdr3_nt: TGCGCCAGCAGTGAAGCCCTTGGGACTAGCGGGGTGGATGAGCAGTTCTTC; clone_size: .; v_call: TRBV10-1; d_call: TRBD2; j_call: TRBJ2-1
cdr3_aa: CASSLLAGVNNEQFF; cdr3_nt: TGTGCCAGCAGCTTACTAGCGGGAGTGAACAATGAGCAGTTCTTC; clone_size: .; v_call: TRBV7-2; d_call: TRBD2; j_call: TRBJ2-1
cdr3_aa: CASSLPTGGNQPQHF; cdr3_nt: TGTGCCAGCAGCTTACCTACAGGGGGCAATCAGCCCCAGCATTTT; clone_size: .; v_call: TRBV11-3; d_call: TRBD1; j_call: TRBJ1-5
cdr3_aa: CASSLGLAVSYNEQFF; cdr3_nt: TGCGCCAGCAGCTTGGGACTAGCGGTCTCCTACAATGAGCAGTTCTTC; clone_size: few; v_call: TRBV5-1; d_call: TRBD2; j_call: TRBJ2-1
cdr3_aa: CAWSRRGREAQYF; cdr3_nt: TGTGCCTGGAGTCGCCGAGGAAGAGAGGCCCAGTACTTC; clone_size: .; v_call: TRBV30; d_call: .; j_call: TRBJ2-5
cdr3_aa: CASSPLPGRTHTDTQYF; cdr3_nt: TGTGCCAGCAGCCCCCTCCCGGGGAGAACACACACAGATACGCAGTATTTT; clone_size: .; v_call: TRBV7-9; d_call: .; j_call: TRBJ2-3
cdr3_aa: CASSPGLAGAYEQYF; cdr3_nt: TGTGCCAGCAGCCCGGGACTAGCGGGAGCCTACGAGCAGTACTTC; clone_size: once; v_call: TRBV5-6; d_call: TRBD2; j_call: TRBJ2-7
cdr3_aa: CASSSREHLLF; cdr3_nt: TGTGCCAGCAGCAGCCGGGAGCATCTCCTCTTC; clone_size: .; v_call: TRBV4-2; d_call: .; j_call: TRBJ2-1
cdr3_aa: CASRGTTYEQYF; cdr3_nt: TGTGCCAGCAGAGGTACTACCTACGAGCAGTACTTC; clone_size: .; v_call: TRBV11-2; d_call: .; j_call: TRBJ2-7
cdr3_aa: CASTRDRDYGYTF; cdr3_nt: TGTGCCAGCACCCGGGACAGGGATTATGGCTACACCTTC; clone_size: .; v_call: TRBV2; d_call: TRBD1; j_call: TRBJ1-2
cdr3_aa: CASSNSVSSYNEQFF; cdr3_nt: TGTGCCAGCAGTAATAGCGTCTCGAGCTACAATGAGCAGTTCTTC; clone_size: .; v_call: TRBV6-5; d_call: .; j_call: TRBJ2-1
cdr3_aa: CASSLDSGGRNTEAFF; cdr3_nt: TGTGCCAGCAGCTTAGACTCAGGGGGGAGGAACACTGAAGCTTTCTTT; clone_size: .; v_call: TRBV5-4; d_call: TRBD1; j_call: TRBJ1-1
cdr3_aa: CATSRDRRGGDTQYF; cdr3_nt: TGTGCCACCAGCAGAGATCGTAGGGGGGGAGATACGCAGTATTTT; clone_size: .; v_call: TRBV15; d_call: .; j_call: TRBJ2-3
cdr3_aa: CSVDGAGSSGANVLTF; cdr3_nt: TGCAGCGTTGATGGGGCAGGGTCCTCTGGGGCCAACGTCCTGACTTTC; clone_size: .; v_call: TRBV29-1; d_call: .; j_call: TRBJ2-6
cdr3_aa: CASSSLLRGNEQFF; cdr3_nt: TGTGCCAGCAGCTCCTTGCTCAGGGGAAATGAGCAGTTCTTC; clone_size: .; v_call: TRBV11-2; d_call: .; j_call: TRBJ2-1
cdr3_aa: CARPPRAEPLAKNIQYF; cdr3_nt: TGTGCCAGACCTCCACGAGCGGAACCACTAGCCAAAAACATTCAGTACTTC; clone_size: .; v_call: TRBV21-1; d_call: .; j_call: TRBJ2-4
cdr3_aa: CASSVGSGGMYEQYF; cdr3_nt: TGTGCCAGCAGCGTAGGAAGCGGGGGCATGTACGAGCAGTACTTC; clone_size: once; v_call: TRBV9; d_call: TRBD2; j_call: TRBJ2-7
cdr3_aa: CSVRDSKYEQYF; cdr3_nt: TGCAGCGTCCGGGACAGTAAATACGAGCAGTACTTC; clone_size: .; v_call: TRBV29-1; d_call: TRBD1; j_call: TRBJ2-7
cdr3_aa: CASSLDPAVNEQFF; cdr3_nt: TGTGCCAGCAGCTTAGATCCGGCGGTCAATGAGCAGTTCTTC; clone_size: .; v_call: TRBV11-2; d_call: .; j_call: TRBJ2-1
cdr3_aa: CAWSGGQNTEAFF; cdr3_nt: TGTGCCTGGAGTGGAGGACAGAACACTGAAGCTTTCTTT; clone_size: .; v_call: TRBV30; d_call: .; j_call: TRBJ1-1
cdr3_aa: CASSLDGSSYNSPLHF; cdr3_nt: TGCGCCAGCAGCTTGGATGGGAGCTCCTATAATTCACCCCTCCACTTT; clone_size: .; v_call: TRBV5-1; d_call: .; j_call: TRBJ1-6
cdr3_aa: CASSFRAGELNTGELFF; cdr3_nt: TGTGCCAGCAGCTTCAGAGCGGGAGAACTTAACACCGGGGAGCTGTTTTTT; clone_size: .; v_call: TRBV7-9; d_call: TRBD2; j_call: TRBJ2-2
cdr3_aa: CASSSYWNEQFF; cdr3_nt: TGTGCCAGCAGCTCCTACTGGAATGAGCAGTTCTTC; clone_size: .; v_call: TRBV7-8; d_call: .; j_call: TRBJ2-1
cdr3_aa: CASSPLPGLALDF; cdr3_nt: TGTGCCAGCAGCCCTCTCCCGGGTCTCGCTCTCGACTTC; clone_size: .; v_call: TRBV7-3; d_call: .; j_call: TRBJ2-5
cdr3_aa: CATSRDREVAGELFF; cdr3_nt: TGTGCCACCAGCAGAGATCGGGAGGTCGCCGGGGAGCTGTTTTTT; clone_size: .; v_call: TRBV15; d_call: TRBD2; j_call: TRBJ2-2
cdr3_aa: CAWRVTPLNTEAFF; cdr3_nt: TGTGCCTGGAGGGTGACACCCTTGAACACTGAAGCTTTCTTT; clone_size: .; v_call: TRBV30; d_call: .; j_call: TRBJ1-1
cdr3_aa: CAISESMGTGRGNQPQHF; cdr3_nt: TGTGCCATCAGTGAGTCTATGGGGACAGGGCGTGGGAATCAGCCCCAGCATTTT; clone_size: .; v_call: TRBV10-3; d_call: TRBD1; j_call: TRBJ1-5
cdr3_aa: CASSLGAGYEQYF; cdr3_nt: TGCGCCAGCAGCTTGGGGGCAGGGTACGAGCAGTACTTC; clone_size: .; v_call: TRBV5-1; d_call: .; j_call: TRBJ2-7
cdr3_aa: CASSLTSTGTEKQYF; cdr3_nt: TGTGCCAGCAGCTTAACATCGACAGGGACCGAGAAGCAGTACTTC; clone_size: few; v_call: TRBV7-3; d_call: TRBD1; j_call: TRBJ2-7
cdr3_aa: CASSDRSHSYEQYF; cdr3_nt: TGTGCCAGCAGTGACAGGTCTCACTCCTACGAGCAGTACTTC; clone_size: .; v_call: TRBV6-6; d_call: .; j_call: TRBJ2-7
cdr3_aa: CASSSRTLDEQYF; cdr3_nt: TGTGCCAGCAGCTCTCGGACACTCGACGAGCAGTACTTC; clone_size: .; v_call: TRBV9; d_call: .; j_call: TRBJ2-7
cdr3_aa: CASTLGPSYEQYF; cdr3_nt: TGTGCCAGTACCCTCGGTCCTTCCTACGAGCAGTACTTC; clone_size: .; v_call: TRBV19; d_call: .; j_call: TRBJ2-7
cdr3_aa: CSASRGLAVGNTIYF; cdr3_nt: TGCAGCGCTTCACGGGGGTTGGCGGTTGGAAACACCATATATTTT; clone_size: .; v_call: TRBV29-1; d_call: .; j_call: TRBJ1-3
cdr3_aa: CASSVADSTYEQYF; cdr3_nt: TGTGCCAGCAGCGTAGCGGACAGCACCTACGAGCAGTACTTC; clone_size: .; v_call: TRBV9; d_call: .; j_call: TRBJ2-7
cdr3_aa: CASSLDYFSGANVLTF; cdr3_nt: TGTGCCAGCAGCCTGGACTATTTCTCTGGGGCCAACGTCCTGACTTTC; clone_size: .; v_call: TRBV28; d_call: .; j_call: TRBJ2-6
cdr3_aa: CASSAGTGFTQDTQYF; cdr3_nt: TGTGCCAGCAGCGCCGGGACAGGGTTCACCCAAGATACGCAGTATTTT; clone_size: .; v_call: TRBV11-1; d_call: TRBD1; j_call: TRBJ2-3
cdr3_aa: CASSRPGQLSTDTQYF; cdr3_nt: TGTGCCAGCAGCCGTCCGGGACAGCTAAGCACAGATACGCAGTATTTT; clone_size: .; v_call: TRBV2; d_call: TRBD1; j_call: TRBJ2-3
cdr3_aa: CASSLTGNTEAFF; cdr3_nt: TGTGCCAGCAGTCTGACGGGGAACACTGAAGCTTTCTTT; clone_size: .; v_call: TRBV28; d_call: .; j_call: TRBJ1-1
cdr3_aa: CASSELSYGYTF; cdr3_nt: TGTGCCAGCAGTGAACTCTCCTATGGCTACACCTTC; clone_size: .; v_call: TRBV2; d_call: .; j_call: TRBJ1-2
cdr3_aa: CASSSGHSSGNTIYF; cdr3_nt: TGTGCCAGCAGCTCTGGACACTCCTCTGGAAACACCATATATTTT; clone_size: .; v_call: TRBV9; d_call: .; j_call: TRBJ1-3
cdr3_aa: CASSPDRINEQFF; cdr3_nt: TGTGCCAGCAGCCCGGACAGGATTAATGAGCAGTTCTTC; clone_size: .; v_call: TRBV7-3; d_call: TRBD1; j_call: TRBJ2-1
cdr3_aa: CASNTGTGYF; cdr3_nt: TGTGCCAGCAACACCGGGACAGGGTATTTT; clone_size: .; v_call: TRBV21-1; d_call: .; j_call: TRBJ1-3
cdr3_aa: CAWSGQFEQYF; cdr3_nt: TGTGCCTGGAGTGGACAGTTCGAGCAGTACTTC; clone_size: .; v_call: TRBV30; d_call: .; j_call: TRBJ2-7
cdr3_aa: CASSFQGQGASDGELFF; cdr3_nt: TGTGCCAGCAGCTTCCAGGGACAGGGGGCGTCGGACGGGGAGCTGTTTTTT; clone_size: .; v_call: TRBV5-6; d_call: TRBD1; j_call: TRBJ2-2